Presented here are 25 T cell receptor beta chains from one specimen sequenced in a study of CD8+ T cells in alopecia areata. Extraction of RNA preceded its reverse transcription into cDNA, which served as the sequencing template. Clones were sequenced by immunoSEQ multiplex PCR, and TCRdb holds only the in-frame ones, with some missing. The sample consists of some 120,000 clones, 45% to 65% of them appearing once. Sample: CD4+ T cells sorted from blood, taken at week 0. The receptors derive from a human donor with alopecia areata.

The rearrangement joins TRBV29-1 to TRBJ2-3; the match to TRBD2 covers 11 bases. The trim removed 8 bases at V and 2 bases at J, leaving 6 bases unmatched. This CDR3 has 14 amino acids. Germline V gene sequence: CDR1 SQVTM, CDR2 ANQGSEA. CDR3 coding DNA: TGCAGCATACTAGCGGGGGCTTCCACAGATACGCAGTATTTT. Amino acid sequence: CSILAGASTDTQYF.

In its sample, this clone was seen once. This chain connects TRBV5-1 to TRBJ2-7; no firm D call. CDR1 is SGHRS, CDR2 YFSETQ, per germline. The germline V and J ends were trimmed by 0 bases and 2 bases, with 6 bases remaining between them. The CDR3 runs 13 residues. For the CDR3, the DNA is TGCGCCAGCAGCTTGGTTAGCCCCTACGAGCAGTACTTC. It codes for CASSLVSPYEQYF.

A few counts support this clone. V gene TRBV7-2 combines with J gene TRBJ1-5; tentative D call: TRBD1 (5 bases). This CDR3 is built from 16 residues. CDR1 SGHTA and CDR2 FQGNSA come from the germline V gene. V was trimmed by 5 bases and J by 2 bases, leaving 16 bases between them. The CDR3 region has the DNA TGTGCCAGCAGCCACGGGAAGGGCAGGGGCAATCAGCCCCAGCATTTT. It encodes CASSHGKGRGNQPQHF.

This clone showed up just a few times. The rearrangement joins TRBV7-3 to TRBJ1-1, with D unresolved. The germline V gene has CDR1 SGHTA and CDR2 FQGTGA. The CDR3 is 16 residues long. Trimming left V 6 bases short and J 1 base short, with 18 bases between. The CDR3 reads CASSQDGEAGNTEAFF. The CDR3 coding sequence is TGTGCCAGCAGTCAGGACGGGGAGGCGGGGAACACTGAAGCTTTCTTT.

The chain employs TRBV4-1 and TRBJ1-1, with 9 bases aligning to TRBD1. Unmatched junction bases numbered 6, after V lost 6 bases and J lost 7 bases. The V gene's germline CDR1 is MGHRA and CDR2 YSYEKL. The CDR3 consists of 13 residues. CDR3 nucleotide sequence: TGCGCCAGCAGACCCGGACAGGGGAGTGAAGCTTTCTTT. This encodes CASRPGQGSEAFF.

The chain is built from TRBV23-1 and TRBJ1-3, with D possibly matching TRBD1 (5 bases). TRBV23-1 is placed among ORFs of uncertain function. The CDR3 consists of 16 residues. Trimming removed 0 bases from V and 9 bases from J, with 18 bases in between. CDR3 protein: CASSQSYRPLSGTIYF. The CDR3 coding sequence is TGCGCCAGCAGTCAATCATACAGGCCCCTAAGCGGCACCATATATTTT.

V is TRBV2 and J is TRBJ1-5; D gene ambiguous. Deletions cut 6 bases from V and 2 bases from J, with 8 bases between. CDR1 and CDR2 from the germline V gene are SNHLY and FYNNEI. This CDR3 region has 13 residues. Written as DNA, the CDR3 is TGTGCCAGCAGCGAGTCGGGCAATCAGCCCCAGCATTTT. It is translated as CASSESGNQPQHF.

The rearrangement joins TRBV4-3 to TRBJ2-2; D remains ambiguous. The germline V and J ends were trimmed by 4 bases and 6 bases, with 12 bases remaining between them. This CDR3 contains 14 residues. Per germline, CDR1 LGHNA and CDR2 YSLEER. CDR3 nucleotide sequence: TGCGCCAGCAGCCCCGACACCCGAGCCGGGGAGCTGTTTTTT. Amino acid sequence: CASSPDTRAGELFF.

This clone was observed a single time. CDR3 sequence (DNA): TGTGCCAGCAGTCCCCCCCCTCCACAGTACTTC. Protein: CASSPPPPQYF. The J gene is TRBJ2-7, the V gene TRBV2; no firm D call. V dropped 5 bases and J dropped 10 bases, with 12 bases sitting between them. The CDR3 spans 11 residues. Germline loops: CDR1 SNHLY, CDR2 FYNNEI.

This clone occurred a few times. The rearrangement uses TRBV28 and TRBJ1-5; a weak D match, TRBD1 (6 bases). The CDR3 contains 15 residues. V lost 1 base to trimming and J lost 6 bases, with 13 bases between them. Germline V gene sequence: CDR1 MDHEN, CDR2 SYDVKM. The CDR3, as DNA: TGTGCCAGCAGTTTATCGGGGGGCGGGAGTCAGCCCCAGCATTTT. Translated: CASSLSGGGSQPQHF.

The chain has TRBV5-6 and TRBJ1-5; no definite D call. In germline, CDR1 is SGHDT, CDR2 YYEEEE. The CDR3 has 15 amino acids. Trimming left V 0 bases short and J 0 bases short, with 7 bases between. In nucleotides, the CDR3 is TGTGCCAGCAGCTTGGGGCAGGATAGCAATCAGCCCCAGCATTTT. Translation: CASSLGQDSNQPQHF.

CDR3 nucleotide sequence: TGTGCCAGCAGCTTAAGCGTCGTTAATTACAATGAGCAGTTCTTC. Encoded protein: CASSLSVVNYNEQFF. This chain joins TRBV5-4 and TRBJ2-1; D not resolved. The CDR3 extends over 15 amino acids. The ends were cut back, 2 bases at V and 4 bases at J, with 13 bases in the middle. CDR1 is SGHNT, CDR2 YYREEE, per germline (reference sequence).

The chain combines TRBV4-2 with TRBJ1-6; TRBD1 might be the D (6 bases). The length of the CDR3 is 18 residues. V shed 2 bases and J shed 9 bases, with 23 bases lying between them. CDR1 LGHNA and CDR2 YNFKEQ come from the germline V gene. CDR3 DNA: TGTGCCAGCAGCCAACAAAGAGGCCCGGACAGTCGTGGTTCACCCCTCCACTTT. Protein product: CASSQQRGPDSRGSPLHF.

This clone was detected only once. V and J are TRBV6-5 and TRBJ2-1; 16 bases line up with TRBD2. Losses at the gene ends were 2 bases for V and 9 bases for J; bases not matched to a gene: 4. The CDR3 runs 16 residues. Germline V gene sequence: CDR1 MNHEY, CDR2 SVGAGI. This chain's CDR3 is CASSYGTSGGAGEQFF. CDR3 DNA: TGTGCCAGCAGTTACGGGACTAGCGGGGGGGCCGGTGAGCAGTTCTTC.

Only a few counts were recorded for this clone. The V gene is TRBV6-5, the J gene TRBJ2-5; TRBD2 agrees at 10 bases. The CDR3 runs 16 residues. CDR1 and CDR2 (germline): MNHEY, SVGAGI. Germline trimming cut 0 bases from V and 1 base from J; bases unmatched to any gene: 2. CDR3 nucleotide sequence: TGTGCCAGCAGTTACTCGCCTAGCGGGGGCCAAGAGACCCAGTACTTC. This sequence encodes CASSYSPSGGQETQYF.

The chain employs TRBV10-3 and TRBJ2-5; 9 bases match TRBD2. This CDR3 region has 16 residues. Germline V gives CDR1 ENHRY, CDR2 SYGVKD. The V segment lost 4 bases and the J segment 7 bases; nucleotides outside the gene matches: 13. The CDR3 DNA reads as TGTGCCATCAGTGCCCTAATAGCGGGAGCGGAGGCGACCCAGTACTTC. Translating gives CAISALIAGAEATQYF.

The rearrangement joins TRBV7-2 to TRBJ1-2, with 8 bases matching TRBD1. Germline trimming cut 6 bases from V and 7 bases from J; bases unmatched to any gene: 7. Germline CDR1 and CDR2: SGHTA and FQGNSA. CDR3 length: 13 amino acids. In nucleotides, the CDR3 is TGTGCCAGCAGGCCCGACAGGGGATCTGGCTACACCTTC. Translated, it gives CASRPDRGSGYTF.

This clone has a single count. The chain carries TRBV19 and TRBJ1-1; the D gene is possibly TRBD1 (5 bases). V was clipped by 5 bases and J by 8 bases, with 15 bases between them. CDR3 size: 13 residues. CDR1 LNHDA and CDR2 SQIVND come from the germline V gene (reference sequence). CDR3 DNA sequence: TGTGCCAGTAGTGCCAAGATAGGGACCGAAGCTTTCTTT. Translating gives CASSAKIGTEAFF.

This CDR3 is CSVMGIAGQGGHEQYF. DNA for the CDR3: TGCAGCGTTATGGGAATAGCGGGACAGGGAGGGCACGAGCAGTACTTC. The chain uses TRBV29-1 and TRBJ2-7; TRBD1 is a possible D gene (9 bases). Per germline, CDR1 SQVTM and CDR2 ANQGSEA. V lost 5 bases to trimming and J lost 5 bases, with 25 bases between them. CDR3 length equals 16 residues.

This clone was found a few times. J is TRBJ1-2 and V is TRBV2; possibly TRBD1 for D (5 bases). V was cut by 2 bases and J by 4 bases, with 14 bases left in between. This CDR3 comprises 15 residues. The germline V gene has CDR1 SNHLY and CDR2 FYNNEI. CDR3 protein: CASSEFLRAAYGYTF. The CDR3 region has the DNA TGTGCCAGCAGTGAATTTCTCAGGGCGGCCTATGGCTACACCTTC.

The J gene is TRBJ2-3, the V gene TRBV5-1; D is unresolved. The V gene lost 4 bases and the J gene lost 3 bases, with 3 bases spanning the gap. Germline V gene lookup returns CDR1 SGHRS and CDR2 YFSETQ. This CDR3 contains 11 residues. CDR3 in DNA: TGCGCCAGCAGCGAAACAGATACGCAGTATTTT. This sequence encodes CASSETDTQYF.

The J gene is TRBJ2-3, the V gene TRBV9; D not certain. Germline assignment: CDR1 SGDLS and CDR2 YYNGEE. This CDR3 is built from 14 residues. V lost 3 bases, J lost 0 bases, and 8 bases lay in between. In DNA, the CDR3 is TGTGCCAGCAGCGCCGTAACTAGCACAGATACGCAGTATTTT. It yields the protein CASSAVTSTDTQYF. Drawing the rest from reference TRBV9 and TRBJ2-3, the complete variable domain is DSGVTQTPKHLITATGQRVTLRCSPRSGDLSVYWYQQSLDQGLQFLIQYYNGEERAKGNILERFSAQQFPDLHSELNLSSLELGDSALYFCASSAVTSTDTQYFGPGTRLTVL.

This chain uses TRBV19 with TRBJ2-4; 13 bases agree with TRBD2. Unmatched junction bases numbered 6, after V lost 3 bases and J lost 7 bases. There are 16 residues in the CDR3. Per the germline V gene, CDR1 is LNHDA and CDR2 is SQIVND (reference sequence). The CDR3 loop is CASSIRQLAGGNIQYF. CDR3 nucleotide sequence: TGTGCCAGTAGTATTCGCCAACTAGCGGGAGGGAACATTCAGTACTTC.

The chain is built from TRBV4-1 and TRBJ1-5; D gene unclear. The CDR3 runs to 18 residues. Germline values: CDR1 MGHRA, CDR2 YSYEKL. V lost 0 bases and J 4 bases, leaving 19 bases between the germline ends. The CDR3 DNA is TGCGCCAGCAGCCAAGATCAGCGACCGGGAGGGATAAATCAGCCCCAGCATTTT. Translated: CASSQDQRPGGINQPQHF.

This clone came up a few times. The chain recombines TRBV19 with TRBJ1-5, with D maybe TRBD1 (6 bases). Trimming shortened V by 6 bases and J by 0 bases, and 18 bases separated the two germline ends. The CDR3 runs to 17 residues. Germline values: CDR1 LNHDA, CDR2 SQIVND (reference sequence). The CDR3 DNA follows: TGTGCCAGTAGCCTGGGGGCAGGTCGGGATAGCAATCAGCCCCAGCATTTT. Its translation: CASSLGAGRDSNQPQHF.